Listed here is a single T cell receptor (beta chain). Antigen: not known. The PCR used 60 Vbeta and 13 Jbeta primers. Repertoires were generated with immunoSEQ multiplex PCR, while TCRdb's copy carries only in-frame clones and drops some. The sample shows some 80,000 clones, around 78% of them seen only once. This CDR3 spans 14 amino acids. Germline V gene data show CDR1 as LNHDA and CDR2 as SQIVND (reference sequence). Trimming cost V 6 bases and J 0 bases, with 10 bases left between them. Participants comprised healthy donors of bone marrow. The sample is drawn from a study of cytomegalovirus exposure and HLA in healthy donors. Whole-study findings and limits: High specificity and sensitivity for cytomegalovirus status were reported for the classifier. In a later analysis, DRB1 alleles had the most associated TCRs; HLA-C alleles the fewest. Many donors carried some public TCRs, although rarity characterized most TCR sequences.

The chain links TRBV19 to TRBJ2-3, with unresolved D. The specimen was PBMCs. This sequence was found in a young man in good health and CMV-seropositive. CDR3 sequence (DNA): TGTGCCAGTAGCAGGCCCGATAGCACAGATACGCAGTATTTT. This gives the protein CASSRPDSTDTQYF.